The source of this T cell receptor beta chain is a study of T-cell memory formation after mild COVID-19. Study-level background: TCR clusters largely stayed donor specific.

Whole-study results and caveats: Clones contracting across day 15 to 85 had a balanced CD4/CD8 profile; later expanding clones leaned CD4+.

Trimming removed 6 bases from V and 4 bases from J; junction bases left unmatched: 7. This CDR3 spans 15 amino acids. Barcoded TCR alpha and TCR beta cDNA libraries with UMIs came from 5'RACE using constant-segment primers. Using its own MiXCR run on the 5' RACE reads, TCRdb lists one record per CDR3 protein. The table shows roughly 450,000 distinct CDR3 sequences, with roughly 17% occurring only once. As for this clonotype: Its matching antigen is unknown. Given the absence of the conserved phenylalanine or tryptophan at the CDR3 end, a read error is likely.

V usage is TRBV12-3 or TRBV12-4 and J usage is TRBJ2-1, with 9 bases fitting TRBD1. The sequencing input was PBMCs or a T cell subset sorted from them (not recorded which). This receptor was taken from a man aged 18-30 years who had mild COVID-19 (a few samples of this study predate the infection). Cell type and time point are not known. CDR3 in DNA: TGTGCCAGCAGCCGGACAGGGGCCGGGTACAATGAGCAGTTCTTA. This gives the protein CASSRTGAGYNEQFL.